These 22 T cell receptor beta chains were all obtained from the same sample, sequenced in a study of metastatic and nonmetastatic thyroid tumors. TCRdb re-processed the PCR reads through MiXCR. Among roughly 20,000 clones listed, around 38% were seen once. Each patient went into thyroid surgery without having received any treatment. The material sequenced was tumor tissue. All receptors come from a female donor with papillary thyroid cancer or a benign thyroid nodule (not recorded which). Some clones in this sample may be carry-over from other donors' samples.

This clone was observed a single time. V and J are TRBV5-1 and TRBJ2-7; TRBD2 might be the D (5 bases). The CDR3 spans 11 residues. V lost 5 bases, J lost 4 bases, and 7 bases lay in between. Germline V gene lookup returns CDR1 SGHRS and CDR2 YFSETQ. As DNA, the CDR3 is TGCGCCAGCAGAGCGGAGTACGAGCAGTACTTC. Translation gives CASRAEYEQYF.

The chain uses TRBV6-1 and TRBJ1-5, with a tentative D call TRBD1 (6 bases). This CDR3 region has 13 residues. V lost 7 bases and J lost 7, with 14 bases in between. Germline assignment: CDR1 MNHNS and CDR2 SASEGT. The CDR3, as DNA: TGTGCCAGCAAGACAGGCCCCACGCAGCCCCAGCATTTT. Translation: CASKTGPTQPQHF.

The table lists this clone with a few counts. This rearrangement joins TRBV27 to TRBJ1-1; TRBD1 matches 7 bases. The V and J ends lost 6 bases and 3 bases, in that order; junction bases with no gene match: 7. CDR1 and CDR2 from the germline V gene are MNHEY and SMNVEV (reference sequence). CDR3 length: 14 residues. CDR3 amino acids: CASRVFDRDTEAFF. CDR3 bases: TGTGCCAGCAGAGTCTTTGACAGGGACACTGAAGCTTTCTTT.

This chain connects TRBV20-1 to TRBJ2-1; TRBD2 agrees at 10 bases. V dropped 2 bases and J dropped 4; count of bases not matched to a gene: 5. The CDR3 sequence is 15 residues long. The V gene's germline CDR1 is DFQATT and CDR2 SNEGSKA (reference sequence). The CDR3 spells CSARSLAGVYNEQFF. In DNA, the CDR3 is TGCAGTGCTAGAAGCCTAGCGGGAGTATACAATGAGCAGTTCTTC.

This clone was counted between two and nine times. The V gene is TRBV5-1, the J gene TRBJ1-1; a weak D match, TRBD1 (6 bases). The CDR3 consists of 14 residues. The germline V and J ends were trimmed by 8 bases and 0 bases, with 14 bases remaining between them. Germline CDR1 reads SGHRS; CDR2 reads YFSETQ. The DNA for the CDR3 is TGCGCCAGTAGTCCGGGACACTTGAACACTGAAGCTTTCTTT. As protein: CASSPGHLNTEAFF.

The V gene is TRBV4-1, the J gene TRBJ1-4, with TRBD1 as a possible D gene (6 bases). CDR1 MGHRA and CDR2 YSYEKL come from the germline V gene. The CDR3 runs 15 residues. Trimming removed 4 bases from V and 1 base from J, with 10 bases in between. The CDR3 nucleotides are TGCGCCAGCAGCCGGAGACAGGAAACTAATGAAAAACTGTTTTTT. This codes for CASSRRQETNEKLFF.

This chain's CDR3 is CASSLGLGTDSYEQYF. CDR3 coding DNA: TGCGCCAGCAGCTTGGGTCTTGGGACTGACTCCTACGAGCAGTACTTC. The chain combines TRBV5-1 with TRBJ2-7, with D possibly matching TRBD2 (6 bases). V was cut by 0 bases and J by 0 bases, with 13 bases left in between. Germline CDR1 is SGHRS and CDR2 is YFSETQ. The CDR3 totals 16 residues.

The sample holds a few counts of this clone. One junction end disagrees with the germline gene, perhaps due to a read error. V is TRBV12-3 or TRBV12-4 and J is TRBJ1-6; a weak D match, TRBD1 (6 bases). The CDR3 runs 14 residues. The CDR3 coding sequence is TGTGCCATCAGTTTGGGGCAGGGGCTTTCACCCCTCCACTTT. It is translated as CAISLGQGLSPLHF.

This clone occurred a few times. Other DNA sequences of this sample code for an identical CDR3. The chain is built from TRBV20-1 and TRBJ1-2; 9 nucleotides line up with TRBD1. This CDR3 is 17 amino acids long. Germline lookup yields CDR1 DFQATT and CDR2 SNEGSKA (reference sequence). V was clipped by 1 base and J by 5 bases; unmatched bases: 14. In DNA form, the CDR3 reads TGCAGTGCTAGAGGTTCAGGACAGGGGCCCGCCCCATATGGCTACACCTTC. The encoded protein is CSARGSGQGPAPYGYTF.

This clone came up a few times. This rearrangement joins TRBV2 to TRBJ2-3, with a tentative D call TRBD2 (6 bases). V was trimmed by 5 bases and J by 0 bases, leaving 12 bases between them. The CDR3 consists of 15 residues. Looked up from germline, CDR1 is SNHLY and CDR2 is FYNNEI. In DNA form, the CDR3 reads TGTGCCAGCAGTAAGAGCGGGCCCAGCACAGATACGCAGTATTTT. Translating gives CASSKSGPSTDTQYF.

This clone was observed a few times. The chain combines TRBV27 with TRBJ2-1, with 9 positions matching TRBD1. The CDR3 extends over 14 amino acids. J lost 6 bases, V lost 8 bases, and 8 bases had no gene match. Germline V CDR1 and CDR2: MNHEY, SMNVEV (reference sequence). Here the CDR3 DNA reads TGTGCCAGCTCCGTTTTACAGGGGGCCAATGAGCAGTTCTTC. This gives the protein CASSVLQGANEQFF.

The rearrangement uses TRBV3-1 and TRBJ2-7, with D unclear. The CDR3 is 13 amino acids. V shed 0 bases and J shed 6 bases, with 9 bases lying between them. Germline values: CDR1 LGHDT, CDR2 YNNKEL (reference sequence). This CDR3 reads CASSQDLPSEQYF. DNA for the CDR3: TGTGCCAGCAGCCAAGATTTGCCGTCCGAGCAGTACTTC.

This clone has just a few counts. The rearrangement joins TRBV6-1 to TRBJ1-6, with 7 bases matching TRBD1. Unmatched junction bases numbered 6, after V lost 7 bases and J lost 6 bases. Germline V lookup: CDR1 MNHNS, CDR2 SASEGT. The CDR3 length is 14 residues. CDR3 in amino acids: CASNPTGANSPLHF. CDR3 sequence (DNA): TGTGCCAGCAATCCCACAGGGGCTAATTCACCCCTCCACTTT.

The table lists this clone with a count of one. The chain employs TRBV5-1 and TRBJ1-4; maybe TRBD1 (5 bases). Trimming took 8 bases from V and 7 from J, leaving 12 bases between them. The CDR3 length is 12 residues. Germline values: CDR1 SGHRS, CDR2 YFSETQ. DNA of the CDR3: TGCGCCAGGCCTCGGGGGGGTGAAAAACTGTTTTTT. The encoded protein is CARPRGGEKLFF.

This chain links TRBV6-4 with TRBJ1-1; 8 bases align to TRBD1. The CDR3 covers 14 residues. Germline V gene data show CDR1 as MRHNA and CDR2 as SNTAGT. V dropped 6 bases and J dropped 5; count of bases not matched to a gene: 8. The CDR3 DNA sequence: TGTGCCAGCAGAGCAGGGGGCCTGGGGACTGAAGCTTTCTTT. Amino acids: CASRAGGLGTEAFF.

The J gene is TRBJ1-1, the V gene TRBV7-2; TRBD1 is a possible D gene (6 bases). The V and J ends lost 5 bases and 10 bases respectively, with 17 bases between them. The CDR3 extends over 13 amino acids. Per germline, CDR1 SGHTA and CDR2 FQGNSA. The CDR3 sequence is CASSLQPQGVAFF. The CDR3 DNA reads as TGTGCCAGCAGCCTTCAACCACAGGGTGTAGCTTTCTTT.

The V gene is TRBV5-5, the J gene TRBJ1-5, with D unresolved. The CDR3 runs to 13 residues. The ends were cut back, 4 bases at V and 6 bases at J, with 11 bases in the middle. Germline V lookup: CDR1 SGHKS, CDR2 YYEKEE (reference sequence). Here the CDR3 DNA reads TGTGCCAGCAGCCCGACGGTGACTCAGCCCCAGCATTTT. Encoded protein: CASSPTVTQPQHF.

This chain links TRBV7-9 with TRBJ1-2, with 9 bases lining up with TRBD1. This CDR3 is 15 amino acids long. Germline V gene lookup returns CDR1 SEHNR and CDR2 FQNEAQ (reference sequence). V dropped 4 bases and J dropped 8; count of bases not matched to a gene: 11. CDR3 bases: TGTGCCAGCAGCTCCCCCCCGGGACAGGGCAACGGCTACACCTTC. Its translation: CASSSPPGQGNGYTF.

CDR3 nucleotide sequence: TGTGCCAGCATATCAGGGGGGGGTACGGATACGCAGTATTTT. This encodes CASISGGGTDTQYF. This sequence joins TRBV7-6 and TRBJ2-3; D possibly uses TRBD1 or TRBD2 (7 bases each). This CDR3 region has 14 residues. Trimming cost V 7 bases and J 6 bases, with 17 bases left between them. Germline assignment: CDR1 SGHVS and CDR2 FNYEAQ.

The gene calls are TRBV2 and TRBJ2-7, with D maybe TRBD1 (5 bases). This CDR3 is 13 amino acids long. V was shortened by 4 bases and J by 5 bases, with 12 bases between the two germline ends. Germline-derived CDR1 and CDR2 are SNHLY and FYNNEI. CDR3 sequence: CASSVTGIHEQYF. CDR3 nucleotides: TGTGCCAGCAGTGTCACAGGAATCCACGAGCAGTACTTC. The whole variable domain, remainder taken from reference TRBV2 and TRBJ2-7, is EPEVTQTPSHQVTQMGQEVILRCVPISNHLYFYWYRQILGQKVEFLVSFYNNEISEKSEIFDDQFSVERPDGSNFTLKIRSTKLEDSAMYFCASSVTGIHEQYFGPGTRLTVT.

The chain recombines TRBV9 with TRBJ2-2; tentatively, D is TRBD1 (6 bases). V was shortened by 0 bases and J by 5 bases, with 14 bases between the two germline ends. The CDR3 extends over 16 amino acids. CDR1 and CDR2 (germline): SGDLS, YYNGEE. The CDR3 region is CASSVVGTRITGELFF. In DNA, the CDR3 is TGTGCCAGCAGCGTAGTTGGGACACGGATTACCGGGGAGCTGTTTTTT.

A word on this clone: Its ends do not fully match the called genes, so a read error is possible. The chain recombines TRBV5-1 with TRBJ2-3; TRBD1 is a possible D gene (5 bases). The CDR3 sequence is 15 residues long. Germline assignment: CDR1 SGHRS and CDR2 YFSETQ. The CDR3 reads CTSSLQANPTDTQYF. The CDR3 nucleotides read TGCACCAGCAGCTTACAGGCTAACCCCACAGATACGCAGTATTTT.